The 28 T cell receptor beta chains given below trace back to one sample, sequenced in a study of shared clonotypes between healthy human individuals. The repertoire was sequenced with immunoSEQ multiplex PCR; TCRdb's copy has only in-frame clones and lacks some. Here the sample spans fewer than 600,000 clones, around 75% being singletons. The material sequenced was PBMCs. Receptors originate from a woman between 40 and 55 years old in good health. Some clones in this sample may be carry-over from other donors' samples.

The chain employs TRBV30 and TRBJ2-5; D is undetermined. CDR1 and CDR2 (germline): GTSNPN, SVGIG (reference sequence). Trimming shortened V by 2 bases and J by 1 base, and 14 bases separated the two germline ends. The CDR3 covers 15 residues. CDR3 nucleotides: TGTGCCTGGAGTCCTCCCGCACAATTCCAAGAGACCCAGTACTTC. Protein: CAWSPPAQFQETQYF.

This chain links TRBV19 with TRBJ2-7, with TRBD1 matching 8 bases. V trimming: 4 bases; J trimming: 2 bases; junction bases outside the gene matches: 4. The CDR3 is 14 residues long. Germline V gene lookup returns CDR1 LNHDA and CDR2 SQIVND (reference sequence). The CDR3 bases are TGTGCCAGTAGTACCCCGGGACAGGCCTACGAGCAGTACTTC. Protein sequence: CASSTPGQAYEQYF.

This chain uses TRBV28 with TRBJ1-5, with 8 bases identical to TRBD1. Germline V gives CDR1 MDHEN, CDR2 SYDVKM. The CDR3 extends over 16 amino acids. Trimming at V came to 5 bases and at J to 3 bases, leaving 9 bases not matched to a gene. This CDR3 is CASSNRQGPLNQPQHF. The CDR3 DNA reads TGTGCCAGCAGTAACAGACAGGGGCCCCTCAATCAGCCCCAGCATTTT.

J is TRBJ1-5 and V is TRBV5-3; 7 bases map to TRBD1. TRBV5-3 counts as an open reading frame of uncertain function. The CDR3 consists of 17 residues. J gave up 0 bases and V 1 base, and 7 bases lay outside the gene matches. The CDR3 DNA reads TGTGCCAGAAGCTTGCTATCGGGACAGATTAGCAATCAGCCCCAGCATTTT. This gives the protein CARSLLSGQISNQPQHF.

The chain couples TRBV19 to TRBJ2-3; 8 bases line up with TRBD2. The CDR3 is made up of 15 amino acids. Germline CDR1 and CDR2: LNHDA and SQIVND (reference sequence). The J segment lost 6 bases and the V segment lost 7 bases, leaving 12 bases of the junction unmatched. The DNA for the CDR3 is TGTGCCAGTAAGGGGTCGGGAGGGCCGGGGGATACGCAGTATTTT. It is translated as CASKGSGGPGDTQYF.

This chain links TRBV28 with TRBJ2-7, with a tentative D call TRBD1 (5 bases). Trimming cost V 3 bases and J 5 bases, with 17 bases left between them. Germline loops: CDR1 MDHEN, CDR2 SYDVKM. This CDR3 contains 15 residues. The CDR3 is CASSFQGSNFDEQYF. The CDR3 DNA sequence: TGTGCCAGCAGTTTTCAGGGTTCGAACTTCGACGAGCAGTACTTC.

V is TRBV19 and J is TRBJ2-1; 8 nucleotides line up with TRBD2. Trimming took 3 bases from V and 3 from J; bases not matched to a gene: 7. Looked up from germline, CDR1 is LNHDA and CDR2 is SQIVND (reference sequence). The CDR3 runs to 16 residues. CDR3 coding DNA: TGTGCCAGTAGTATCCGTACTAGCGGAGTCTACAATGAGCAGTTCTTC. This translates into CASSIRTSGVYNEQFF.

V usage is TRBV10-3 and J usage is TRBJ2-2, with D uncertain. The CDR3 length is 11 residues. CDR1 is ENHRY and CDR2 is SYGVKD in the germline V gene. V dropped 3 bases and J dropped 5 bases, with 1 base sitting between them. The CDR3 DNA is TGTGCCATCAGTGATACCGGGGAGCTGTTTTTT. Translated, it gives CAISDTGELFF.

The chain carries TRBV5-1 and TRBJ2-2; D is possibly TRBD2 (5 bases). CDR3 size: 14 residues. Germline V gene data show CDR1 as SGHRS and CDR2 as YFSETQ. V shed 7 bases and J shed 2 bases, with 12 bases lying between them. DNA of the CDR3: TGCGCCAGCCGAAGGGAGCTAAACACCGGGGAGCTGTTTTTT. It translates to CASRRELNTGELFF. Full variable domain (rest looked up from reference TRBV5-1 and TRBJ2-2): KAGVTQTPRYLIKTRGQQVTLSCSPISGHRSVSWYQQTPGQGLQFLFEYFSETQRNKGNFPGRFSGRQFSNSRSEMNVSTLELGDSALYLCASRRELNTGELFFGEGSRLTVL.

V is TRBV4-1 and J is TRBJ2-3, with D possibly TRBD1 on 5 matching bases. V lost 3 bases to trimming and J lost 1 base, with 8 bases between them. CDR3 size: 14 residues. CDR1 is MGHRA, CDR2 YSYEKL, per germline. The CDR3 nucleotides read TGCGCCAGCAGCCATCCGACAGGCACAGATACGCAGTATTTT. It encodes CASSHPTGTDTQYF.

The chain joins TRBV7-2 to TRBJ2-2, with D hard to call. The CDR3 covers 14 residues. The V end was cut by 5 bases, the J end by 0 bases, with 7 bases between. CDR1 SGHTA and CDR2 FQGNSA come from the germline V gene. The CDR3 protein is CASSPRANTGELFF. The CDR3, as DNA: TGTGCCAGCAGCCCCCGAGCGAACACCGGGGAGCTGTTTTTT.

The chain combines TRBV30 with TRBJ2-7, with 8 bases lining up with TRBD1. Looked up from germline, CDR1 is GTSNPN and CDR2 is SVGIG (reference sequence). The CDR3 has 14 residues. Trimming took 0 bases from V and 5 from J; bases not matched to a gene: 6. The CDR3 protein is CAWSVRGQVHEQYF. In DNA, the CDR3 is TGTGCCTGGAGTGTACGGGGACAGGTCCACGAGCAGTACTTC.

The rearrangement uses TRBV19 and TRBJ1-5, with a tentative D call TRBD1 (6 bases). Germline CDR1 LNHDA, CDR2 SQIVND (reference sequence). This CDR3 is built from 15 residues. The ends were cut back, 2 bases at V and 6 bases at J, with 14 bases in the middle. This CDR3 is CASSIMGGGGQPQHF. For the CDR3, the DNA is TGTGCCAGTAGTATAATGGGAGGGGGTGGTCAGCCCCAGCATTTT.

About this clone itself: This sample includes further DNA sequences coding for the same CDR3. V and J are TRBV29-1 and TRBJ2-3, with 7 bases lining up with TRBD1. Germline V gene sequence: CDR1 SQVTM, CDR2 ANQGSEA. The junction had 4 bases not matched to a gene; V was cut back by 3 bases and J by 1 base. The CDR3 covers 14 residues. CDR3 residues: CSVEGQGGTDTQYF. DNA for the CDR3: TGCAGCGTTGAGGGTCAGGGGGGCACAGATACGCAGTATTTT.

The chain couples TRBV6-6 to TRBJ1-6; TRBD1 agrees at 9 bases. The CDR3 loop spans 13 amino acids. Trimming at V came to 6 bases and at J to 7 bases, leaving 1 base not matched to a gene. CDR1 and CDR2 from the germline V gene are MNHNY and SVGAGI (reference sequence). The CDR3 DNA reads as TGTGCCAGCAGCACAGGGGGCAATTCACCCCTCCACTTT. The encoded protein is CASSTGGNSPLHF.

The V call is TRBV5-1, the J call TRBJ2-1, with TRBD2 matching 8 bases. Germline assignment: CDR1 SGHRS and CDR2 YFSETQ. CDR3 length: 13 residues. Germline trimming cut 6 bases from V and 8 bases from J; bases unmatched to any gene: 7. The CDR3 region is CASTGTSRDEQFF. The CDR3 nucleotides are TGCGCCAGCACGGGGACTAGTCGGGATGAGCAGTTCTTC. Looking up the rest from reference TRBV5-1 and TRBJ2-1 gives the full variable domain: KAGVTQTPRYLIKTRGQQVTLSCSPISGHRSVSWYQQTPGQGLQFLFEYFSETQRNKGNFPGRFSGRQFSNSRSEMNVSTLELGDSALYLCASTGTSRDEQFFGPGTRLTVL.

This clone was seen a few times. CDR3 nucleotide sequence: TGTGCCAGCAGTTCGGACACCGGGATGCAAGCTTTCTTT. Amino acid sequence: CASSSDTGMQAFF. V usage is TRBV28 and J usage is TRBJ1-1, with a tentative D call TRBD1 (5 bases). The length of the CDR3 is 13 residues. CDR1 is MDHEN and CDR2 is SYDVKM in the germline V gene. Trimming cost V 4 bases and J 9 bases, with 15 bases left between them.

The chain uses TRBV5-1 and TRBJ2-4; 9 bases match TRBD1. J lost 8 bases, V lost 4 bases, and 4 bases had no gene match. The CDR3 sequence is 13 residues long. Per the germline V gene, CDR1 is SGHRS and CDR2 is YFSETQ. In DNA, the CDR3 is TGCGCCAGCAGCACAGACAGGGGGGACATTCAGTACTTC. It codes for CASSTDRGDIQYF.

V and J are TRBV28 and TRBJ1-2, with D perhaps matching TRBD1 (5 bases). V was clipped by 6 bases and J by 4 bases, with 18 bases between them. The CDR3 loop spans 15 amino acids. Per germline, CDR1 MDHEN and CDR2 SYDVKM. This CDR3 reads CASSASYVRGYGYTF. The CDR3 DNA follows: TGTGCCAGCAGCGCCTCTTATGTAAGGGGCTATGGCTACACCTTC.

The CDR3: CASTPQTGGRNTIYF. CDR3 nucleotide sequence: TGTGCCAGCACTCCCCAAACAGGGGGCAGAAACACCATATATTTT. This chain joins TRBV28 and TRBJ1-3; 9 nucleotides agree with TRBD1. The germline CDR1 and CDR2 sequences are MDHEN and SYDVKM. The CDR3 is made up of 15 amino acids. After removal of 7 bases from V and 5 bases from J, the junction contained 9 bases not matched to a gene.

The genes are TRBV27 and TRBJ2-1; D is unclear. The V end was cut by 4 bases, the J end by 1 base, with 11 bases between. The CDR3 spans 15 residues. CDR1 MNHEY and CDR2 SMNVEV come from the germline V gene (reference sequence). CDR3 sequence: CASSYGVRSYNEQFF. CDR3 in DNA: TGTGCCAGCAGTTATGGGGTGAGATCCTACAATGAGCAGTTCTTC.

This sequence joins TRBV4-1 and TRBJ1-2; TRBD1 aligns across 9 bases. J lost 2 bases, V lost 6 bases, and 7 bases had no gene match. This CDR3 region has 15 residues. Germline CDR1 and CDR2: MGHRA and YSYEKL. The CDR3 is CASRTPGQGNYGYTF. The CDR3 coding sequence is TGCGCCAGCAGAACCCCGGGACAGGGCAACTATGGCTACACCTTC.

The rearrangement joins TRBV7-8 to TRBJ1-1, with D unresolved. CDR3 size: 17 residues. The V end lost 1 base, the J end lost 0 bases, and 15 bases lay between the germline ends. CDR1 is SGHVS and CDR2 is FQNEAQ in the germline V gene. CDR3 residues: CASSLERRVGLNTEAFF. Here the CDR3 DNA reads TGTGCCAGCAGCTTAGAACGGAGGGTTGGCTTGAACACTGAAGCTTTCTTT.

The rearrangement links TRBV9 to TRBJ2-3, with no clear D. The CDR3 totals 12 residues. The V gene lost 5 bases and the J gene lost 2 bases, with 6 bases spanning the gap. The germline gives CDR1 SGDLS, CDR2 YYNGEE. The CDR3 nucleotides are TGTGCCAGCAGTCCCGACACAGATACGCAGTATTTT. Its protein product is CASSPDTDTQYF.

The chain links TRBV21-1 to TRBJ2-7. TRBV21-1 is deemed a pseudogene. The CDR3 is made up of 15 amino acids. The CDR3 DNA reads as TGTGCCAGCAGCAAAGAGATCAACTCGGACTACGAGCAGTACTTC. Its translation: CASSKEINSDYEQYF.

The chain has TRBV5-4 and TRBJ2-1; D might be TRBD1 (6 bases). The CDR3 loop spans 14 amino acids. Germline-derived CDR1 and CDR2 are SGHNT and YYREEE (reference sequence). The V and J ends lost 4 bases and 8 bases respectively, with 16 bases between them. DNA of the CDR3: TGTGCCAGCAGCCGACCAGGGGAATACGATGAGCAGTTCTTC. Translating it yields CASSRPGEYDEQFF.

This chain uses TRBV28 with TRBJ1-5; D is unclear. The V and J ends lost 2 bases and 2 bases respectively, with 13 bases between them. Per germline, CDR1 MDHEN and CDR2 SYDVKM. This CDR3 has 16 amino acids. CDR3 protein: CASSLQAGMGNQPQHF. The CDR3, as DNA: TGTGCCAGCAGTTTACAGGCCGGGATGGGCAATCAGCCCCAGCATTTT.

The chain has TRBV28 and TRBJ2-5, with unresolved D. V gave up 5 bases and J gave up 5 bases, with 24 bases separating them. This CDR3 is 17 amino acids long. Germline V CDR1 and CDR2: MDHEN, SYDVKM. Written as DNA, the CDR3 is TGTGCCAGCAGTATCGACTGGAGAACCCCCAACCGGGAGACCCAGTACTTC. Amino acids: CASSIDWRTPNRETQYF.